Shown below are 30 T cell receptor beta chains from a single sample sequenced in a study of shared clonotypes between healthy human individuals. Using immunoSEQ multiplex PCR, the repertoire was profiled, and TCRdb retains in-frame clones only, with some absent. This sample has a few hundred thousand clones, with over 75% found just once. Material: memory CD8+ T cells sorted from blood. Stated subset: CD45RO+ cells pooled with CCR7-negative TemRA cells. The receptors shown here come from a man between 18 and 29 years old in good health.

The genes are TRBV2 and TRBJ1-1; 8 nucleotides match TRBD1. Germline V CDR1 and CDR2: SNHLY, FYNNEI. This CDR3 comprises 15 residues. J lost 6 bases, V lost 6 bases, and 12 bases had no gene match. The CDR3 DNA reads as TGTGCCAGCAGGATGACAGGGGACTCGGTGTCTGAAGCTTTCTTT. Its translation is CASRMTGDSVSEAFF.

For the CDR3, the DNA is TGTGCCAGCAGCTTGTTCGGGAATGTTGGCAATGAGCAGTTCTTC. Protein: CASSLFGNVGNEQFF. V is TRBV5-8 and J is TRBJ2-1, with a weak D call TRBD2 (5 bases). The CDR3 consists of 15 residues. Looked up from germline, CDR1 is SGHTS and CDR2 is YDEGEE. V was shortened by 1 base and J by 6 bases, with 14 bases between the two germline ends.

V and J are TRBV6-6 and TRBJ1-1, with unresolved D. Trimming removed 2 bases at V and 7 bases at J, with 8 bases between. This CDR3 spans 12 amino acids. CDR1 and CDR2 (germline): MNHNY, SVGAGI (reference sequence). CDR3 in DNA: TGTGCCAGCAGTTACACTACAGATGAAGCTTTCTTT. The encoded protein is CASSYTTDEAFF.

Written as DNA, the CDR3 is TGTGCCAGCAGCCTTTCCTCTTCGGTCGTCGGCGAGCAGTACTTC. Its protein is CASSLSSSVVGEQYF. V gene TRBV13 combines with J gene TRBJ2-7; no clear D gene. V gave up 5 bases and J gave up 6 bases, with 20 bases separating them. The CDR3 runs 15 residues. The germline CDR1 and CDR2 sequences are PRHDT and FYEKMQ (reference sequence).

The chain uses TRBV2 and TRBJ1-1; 8 positions match TRBD1. Germline assignment: CDR1 SNHLY and CDR2 FYNNEI. This CDR3 has 17 amino acids. V was pared by 4 bases and J by 4 bases, with 14 bases of the junction left unmatched. CDR3 region: CASSGVQGAGDGTEAFF. In nucleotides, the CDR3 is TGTGCCAGCAGTGGAGTCCAGGGGGCCGGGGACGGCACTGAAGCTTTCTTT.

The chain links TRBV6-5 to TRBJ1-1; possibly TRBD1 for D (5 bases). The CDR3 totals 14 residues. V was pared by 2 bases and J by 1 base, with 8 bases between. Per the germline V gene, CDR1 is MNHEY and CDR2 is SVGAGI. The CDR3 loop is CASSYRGKNTEAFF. CDR3 sequence (DNA): TGTGCCAGCAGTTACAGGGGCAAGAACACTGAAGCTTTCTTT.

In its sample, this clone was seen a few times. The genes are TRBV7-9 and TRBJ2-2; possibly TRBD1 for D (6 bases). The CDR3 loop spans 16 amino acids. Germline CDR1 reads SEHNR; CDR2 reads FQNEAQ (reference sequence). V lost 2 bases, J lost 3 bases, and 13 bases lay in between. The chain's CDR3 is CASSLPPRGDTGELFF. The CDR3 nucleotides read TGTGCCAGCAGCTTACCCCCCAGGGGTGACACCGGGGAGCTGTTTTTT. The full variable domain, rest sourced from reference TRBV7-9 and TRBJ2-2, is DTGVSQNPRHKITKRGQNVTFRCDPISEHNRLYWYRQTLGQGPEFLTYFQNEAQLEKSRLLSDRFSAERPKGSFSTLEIQRTEQGDSAMYLCASSLPPRGDTGELFFGEGSRLTVL.

The chain links TRBV28 to TRBJ2-7; TRBD1 is a possible D gene (7 bases). The CDR3 spans 14 residues. Germline assignment: CDR1 MDHEN and CDR2 SYDVKM. With 4 bases removed from V and 3 bases from J, the gap between germline ends came to 13 bases. For the CDR3, the DNA is TGTGCCAGCAGTTCGGCAGGGGGGAACTACGAGCAGTACTTC. It codes for CASSSAGGNYEQYF.

The chain employs TRBV11-3 and TRBJ2-1; D is perhaps TRBD1 (6 bases). Germline lookup yields CDR1 SGHNT and CDR2 YENEEA. V lost 0 bases, J lost 6 bases, and 6 bases lay in between. This CDR3 contains 13 residues. The CDR3 DNA is TGTGCCAGCAGCTTAGAGGACAGCAATGAGCAGTTCTTC. Amino acid sequence: CASSLEDSNEQFF.

The chain is built from TRBV30 and TRBJ1-1; TRBD1 might be the D (6 bases). Germline V gives CDR1 GTSNPN, CDR2 SVGIG (reference sequence). Between the trimmed V and J ends, which lost 4 bases and 1 base, there was a span of 10 bases. The CDR3 runs to 13 residues. The CDR3 is CAWNEQGNTEAFF. The CDR3, as DNA: TGTGCCTGGAATGAACAGGGGAACACTGAAGCTTTCTTT.

The genes are TRBV28 and TRBJ2-1; possibly TRBD1 or TRBD2 for D (5 bases each). Trimming cost V 6 bases and J 1 base, with 13 bases left between them. CDR3 size: 15 residues. The germline CDR1 and CDR2 sequences are MDHEN and SYDVKM. CDR3 in amino acids: CASSVGGESYNEQFF. CDR3 bases: TGTGCCAGCAGCGTTGGGGGAGAATCCTACAATGAGCAGTTCTTC.

This clone was found many times. The chain is built from TRBV25-1 and TRBJ2-2; 9 bases agree with TRBD1. The CDR3 length is 14 residues. The J segment lost 5 bases and the V segment lost 9 bases, leaving 7 bases of the junction unmatched. Germline values: CDR1 MGHDK, CDR2 SYGVNS. CDR3 sequence reads: CASRDRAETGELFF. The CDR3 DNA reads TGTGCCAGTCGGGACAGGGCCGAAACCGGGGAGCTGTTTTTT.

The chain joins TRBV7-9 to TRBJ1-2; unclear D gene. Trimming cost V 4 bases and J 4 bases, with 22 bases left between them. The CDR3 loop spans 17 amino acids. Per the germline V gene, CDR1 is SEHNR and CDR2 is FQNEAQ (reference sequence). The CDR3: CASSSPPGIAEVYGYTF. The CDR3 DNA is TGTGCCAGCAGCTCCCCCCCTGGCATTGCTGAAGTCTATGGCTACACCTTC.

The chain couples TRBV10-2 to TRBJ2-1, with no clear D. CDR1 is WSHSY and CDR2 is SAAADI in the germline V gene. Trimming removed 5 bases at V and 1 base at J, with 9 bases between. The CDR3 has 14 amino acids. The CDR3 sequence is CASSRYRSYNEQFF. The CDR3 DNA follows: TGCGCCAGCAGTCGGTATCGTTCCTACAATGAGCAGTTCTTC.

The J gene is TRBJ1-4, the V gene TRBV5-1; TRBD1 matches at 7 bases. The CDR3 length is 14 residues. The V gene end was trimmed by 2 bases and the J gene end by 7 bases; junction bases not matched to a gene: 5. Germline-derived CDR1 and CDR2 are SGHRS and YFSETQ. The CDR3 DNA follows: TGCGCCAGCAGCTTAAGGGGGCAGAGTGAAAAACTGTTTTTT. Its translation: CASSLRGQSEKLFF.

The chain has TRBV27 and TRBJ2-7; the match to TRBD2 covers 7 bases. The V gene's germline CDR1 is MNHEY and CDR2 SMNVEV (reference sequence). The CDR3 has 14 amino acids. V lost 4 bases to trimming and J lost 3 bases; unmatched junction nucleotides: 6. CDR3 residues: CASSSPGLSYEQYF. CDR3 DNA sequence: TGTGCCAGCAGTTCACCGGGACTAAGCTACGAGCAGTACTTC.

The V gene is TRBV28, the J gene TRBJ2-7, with 8 bases that match TRBD1. Germline loops: CDR1 MDHEN, CDR2 SYDVKM. The CDR3 sequence is 11 residues long. V lost 8 bases, J lost 6 bases, and 3 bases stayed unmatched. The CDR3, as DNA: TGTGCCAGCCAGGGGGCTGGCGAGCAGTACTTC. Translating gives CASQGAGEQYF.

This rearrangement joins TRBV4-1 to TRBJ2-1; the D gene is possibly TRBD1 (6 bases). V was shortened by 6 bases and J by 8 bases, with 14 bases between the two germline ends. The CDR3 covers 13 residues. Germline V gives CDR1 MGHRA, CDR2 YSYEKL. The DNA of the CDR3 is TGCGCCAGCAGTGGCAGGGGTTTGGATGAGCAGTTCTTC. Encoded protein: CASSGRGLDEQFF.

V and J are TRBV9 and TRBJ1-2; the D gene is possibly TRBD1 (6 bases). The V gene lost 4 bases and the J gene lost 8 bases, with 21 bases spanning the gap. The germline V gene has CDR1 SGDLS and CDR2 YYNGEE. This CDR3 has 15 residues. The CDR3 is CASSREHREREGYTF. The CDR3 nucleotides are TGTGCCAGCAGCAGGGAGCACAGGGAGCGAGAAGGCTACACCTTC. Filled out from reference TRBV9 and TRBJ1-2, the complete variable domain reads DSGVTQTPKHLITATGQRVTLRCSPRSGDLSVYWYQQSLDQGLQFLIQYYNGEERAKGNILERFSAQQFPDLHSELNLSSLELGDSALYFCASSREHREREGYTFGSGTRLTVV.

J is TRBJ2-6 and V is TRBV15, with D perhaps assigned TRBD1 or TRBD2 (5 bases each). The CDR3 loop spans 16 amino acids. Germline V CDR1 and CDR2: LNHNV, YYDKDF (reference sequence). V was pared by 7 bases and J by 0 bases, with 13 bases between. The CDR3 DNA reads TGTGCCACCACTTTGGGACGGATCTCTGGGGCCAACGTCCTGACTTTC. This sequence encodes CATTLGRISGANVLTF.

This chain joins TRBV11-2 and TRBJ2-7; no reliable D call. Trimming pared 5 bases from V and 0 bases from J, leaving 14 bases between. CDR1 is SGHAT and CDR2 is FQNNGV in the germline V gene. The CDR3 is made up of 15 amino acids. CDR3 bases: TGTGCCAGCAGCCTTGCCGCGGCTAGCTCCTACGAGCAGTACTTC. This codes for CASSLAAASSYEQYF. Filled out from reference TRBV11-2 and TRBJ2-7, the complete variable domain reads EAGVAQSPRYKIIEKRQSVAFWCNPISGHATLYWYQQILGQGPKLLIQFQNNGVVDDSQLPKDRFSAERLKGVDSTLKIQPAKLEDSAVYLCASSLAAASSYEQYFGPGTRLTVT.

The CDR3 loop is CASSPRVPALEGGYTF. CDR3 coding DNA: TGTGCCAGCAGCCCCCGGGTCCCCGCGCTAGAGGGTGGCTACACCTTC. This chain uses TRBV27 with TRBJ1-2, with D uncertain. The CDR3 spans 16 residues. Looked up from germline, CDR1 is MNHEY and CDR2 is SMNVEV (reference sequence). V was trimmed by 6 bases and J by 7 bases, leaving 24 bases between them.

This clone was counted once. The chain combines TRBV29-1 with TRBJ2-1, with TRBD2 matching 7 bases. The germline V gene has CDR1 SQVTM and CDR2 ANQGSEA. The J segment lost 5 bases and the V segment lost 3 bases, leaving 4 bases of the junction unmatched. The length of the CDR3 is 13 residues. In nucleotides, the CDR3 is TGCAGCGTTGAGACTAGCTACAACAATGAGCAGTTCTTC. Protein: CSVETSYNNEQFF.

This clone has a single count. J is TRBJ2-5 and V is TRBV9; the D gene is possibly TRBD1 (6 bases). The germline CDR1 and CDR2 sequences are SGDLS and YYNGEE. The CDR3 loop spans 14 amino acids. Trimming stripped 3 bases from V and 1 base from J, with 10 bases between. CDR3 amino acids: CASSGTGFQETQYF. CDR3 DNA sequence: TGTGCCAGCAGCGGTACAGGGTTCCAAGAGACCCAGTACTTC.

The V gene is TRBV4-1, the J gene TRBJ2-3; TRBD1 aligns across 10 bases. This CDR3 is 15 amino acids long. V lost 6 bases and J lost 5; bases outside the gene matches: 8. Germline CDR1 is MGHRA and CDR2 is YSYEKL. The DNA for the CDR3 is TGCGCCAGCAGTTGGGGACAGGGGTTTATAGATACGCAGTATTTT. It codes for CASSWGQGFIDTQYF.

This chain connects TRBV7-9 to TRBJ1-2; D call uncertain. Per the germline V gene, CDR1 is SEHNR and CDR2 is FQNEAQ (reference sequence). The CDR3 has 16 residues. Trimming pared 5 bases from V and 6 bases from J, leaving 22 bases between. CDR3 sequence (DNA): TGTGCCAGCAGCACCGACGGCCGACGCGCGAGCGATGGCTACACCTTC. Translation gives CASSTDGRRASDGYTF.

CDR3 loop: CASSPPGDPNEQFF. The CDR3 bases are TGTGCCAGCAGCCCACCAGGGGACCCCAATGAGCAGTTCTTC. This chain links TRBV7-9 with TRBJ2-1; D perhaps matches TRBD1 (6 bases). CDR1 is SEHNR and CDR2 is FQNEAQ in the germline V gene (reference sequence). This CDR3 has 14 amino acids. V was pared by 5 bases and J by 6 bases, with 14 bases between. The full variable domain, with the rest looked up from reference TRBV7-9 and TRBJ2-1, is DTGVSQNPRHKITKRGQNVTFRCDPISEHNRLYWYRQTLGQGPEFLTYFQNEAQLEKSRLLSDRFSAERPKGSFSTLEIQRTEQGDSAMYLCASSPPGDPNEQFFGPGTRLTVL.

This clone was counted once. V usage is TRBV5-4 and J usage is TRBJ1-2, with D hard to call. Germline V gene data show CDR1 as SGHNT and CDR2 as YYREEE (reference sequence). The length of the CDR3 is 13 residues. Trimming took 4 bases from V and 6 from J, leaving 13 bases between them. The DNA of the CDR3 is TGTGCCAGCAGCCTAGATGCCTGGGATGGCTACACCTTC. Its translation is CASSLDAWDGYTF. Based on the CDR3 plus reference TRBV5-4 and TRBJ1-2, the full variable domain is ETGVTQSPTHLIKTRGQQVTLRCSSQSGHNTVSWYQQALGQGPQFIFQYYREEENGRGNFPPRFSGLQFPNYSSELNVNALELDDSALYLCASSLDAWDGYTFGSGTRLTVV.

The chain joins TRBV11-2 to TRBJ2-7; D remains unclear. Germline lookup yields CDR1 SGHAT and CDR2 FQNNGV. This CDR3 comprises 11 residues. V was cut by 4 bases and J by 3 bases, with 4 bases left in between. The CDR3 is CASSSDYEQYF. CDR3 nucleotides: TGTGCCAGCAGCTCGGACTACGAGCAGTACTTC.

The chain is built from TRBV4-1 and TRBJ2-7, with TRBD2 matching over 10 bases. Germline CDR1 reads MGHRA; CDR2 reads YSYEKL. The CDR3 is 18 residues long. J gave up 0 bases and V 1 base, and 9 bases lay outside the gene matches. CDR3 DNA: TGCGCCAGCAGCCAAGTCCCTAGCGGGGGTTCTAGCTCCTACGAGCAGTACTTC. As protein: CASSQVPSGGSSSYEQYF.